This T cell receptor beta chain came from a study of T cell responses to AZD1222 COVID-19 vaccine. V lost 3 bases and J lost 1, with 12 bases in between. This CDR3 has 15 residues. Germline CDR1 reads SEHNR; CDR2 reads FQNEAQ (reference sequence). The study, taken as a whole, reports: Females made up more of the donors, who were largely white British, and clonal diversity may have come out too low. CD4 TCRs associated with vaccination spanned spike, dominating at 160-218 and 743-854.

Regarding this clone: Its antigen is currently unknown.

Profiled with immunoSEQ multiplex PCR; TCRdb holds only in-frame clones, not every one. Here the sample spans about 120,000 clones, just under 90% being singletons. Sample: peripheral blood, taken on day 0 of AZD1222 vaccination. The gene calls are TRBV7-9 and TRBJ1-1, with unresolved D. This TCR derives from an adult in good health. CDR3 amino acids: CASSLGQVTNTEAFF. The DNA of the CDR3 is TGTGCCAGCAGCTTGGGTCAGGTTACGAACACTGAAGCTTTCTTT.